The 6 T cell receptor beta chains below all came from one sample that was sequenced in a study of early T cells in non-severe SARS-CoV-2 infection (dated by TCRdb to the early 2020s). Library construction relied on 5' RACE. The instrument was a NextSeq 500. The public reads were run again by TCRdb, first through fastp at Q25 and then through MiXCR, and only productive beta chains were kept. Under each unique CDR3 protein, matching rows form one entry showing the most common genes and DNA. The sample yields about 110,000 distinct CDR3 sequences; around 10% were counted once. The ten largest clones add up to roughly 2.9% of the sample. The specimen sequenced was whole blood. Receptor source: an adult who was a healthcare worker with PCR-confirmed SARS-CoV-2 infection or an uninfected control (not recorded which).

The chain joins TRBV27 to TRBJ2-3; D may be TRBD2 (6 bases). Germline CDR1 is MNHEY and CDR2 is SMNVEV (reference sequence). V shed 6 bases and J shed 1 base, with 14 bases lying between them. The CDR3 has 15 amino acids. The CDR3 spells CASSPLGSGTDTQYF. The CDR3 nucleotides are TGTGCCAGCAGCCCTCTCGGGAGCGGCACAGATACGCAGTATTTT.

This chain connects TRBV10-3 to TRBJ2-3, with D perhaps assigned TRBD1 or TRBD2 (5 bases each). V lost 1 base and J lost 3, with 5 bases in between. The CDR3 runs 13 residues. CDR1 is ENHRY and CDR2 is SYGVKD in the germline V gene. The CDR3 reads CAISEWGTDTQYF. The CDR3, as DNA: TGTGCCATCAGTGAGTGGGGGACAGATACGCAGTATTTT.

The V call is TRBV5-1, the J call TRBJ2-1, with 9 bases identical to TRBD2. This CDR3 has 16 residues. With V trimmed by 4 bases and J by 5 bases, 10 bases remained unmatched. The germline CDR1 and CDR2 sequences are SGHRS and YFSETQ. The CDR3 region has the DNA TGCGCCAGCAGCCTCCTGGTTAGCGGGGGAAACAATGAGCAGTTCTTC. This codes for CASSLLVSGGNNEQFF.

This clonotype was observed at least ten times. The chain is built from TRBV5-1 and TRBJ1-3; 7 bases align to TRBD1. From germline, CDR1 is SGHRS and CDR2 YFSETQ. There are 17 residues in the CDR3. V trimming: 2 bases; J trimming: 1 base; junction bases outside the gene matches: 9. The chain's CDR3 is CASSFSGTVRSGNTIYF. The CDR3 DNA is TGCGCCAGCAGCTTCTCCGGGACAGTACGTTCTGGAAACACCATATATTTT.

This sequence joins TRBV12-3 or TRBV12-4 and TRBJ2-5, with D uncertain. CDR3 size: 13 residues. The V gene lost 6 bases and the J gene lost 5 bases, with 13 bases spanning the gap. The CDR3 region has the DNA TGTGCCAGCAGCCCTGACCTAGGGGAGACCCAGTACTTC. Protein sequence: CASSPDLGETQYF.

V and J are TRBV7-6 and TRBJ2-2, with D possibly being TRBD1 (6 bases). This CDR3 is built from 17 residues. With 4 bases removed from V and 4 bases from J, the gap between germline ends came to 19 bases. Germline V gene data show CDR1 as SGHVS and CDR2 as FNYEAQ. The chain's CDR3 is CASSSIPNGQSTGELFF. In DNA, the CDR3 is TGTGCCAGCAGCTCGATACCTAACGGACAGTCCACCGGGGAGCTGTTTTTT. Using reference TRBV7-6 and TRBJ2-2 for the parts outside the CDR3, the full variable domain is GAGVSQSPRYKVTKRGQDVALRCDPISGHVSLYWYRQALGQGPEFLTYFNYEAQQDKSGLPNDRFSAERPEGSISTLTIQRTEQRDSAMYRCASSSIPNGQSTGELFFGEGSRLTVL.